This passage covers 31 T cell receptor beta chains from one sample sequenced in a study of cytomegalovirus exposure and HLA in healthy donors. PCR was performed using 60 Vbeta and 13 Jbeta primers. The table came from immunoSEQ multiplex PCR; TCRdb's copy has only in-frame clones and leaves some out. The sample records around 210,000 clones, around 83% being singletons. Sequencing was carried out using PBMCs. These receptors came from a girl between 2 and 10 years old in good health and CMV-seronegative.

This rearrangement joins TRBV6-5 to TRBJ1-2; no firm D call. V was cut by 2 bases and J by 3 bases, with 7 bases left in between. Germline assignment: CDR1 MNHEY and CDR2 SVGAGI. CDR3 size: 13 residues. CDR3 in amino acids: CASSYRAYYGYTF. CDR3 bases: TGTGCCAGCAGTTACCGCGCCTACTATGGCTACACCTTC.

Comment on this clone: Other DNA variants within this sample encode the same CDR3. This chain uses TRBV18 with TRBJ1-1; the D is unclear. CDR1 is KGHSH and CDR2 is LQKENI in the germline V gene. The CDR3 is 12 residues long. The germline V and J ends were trimmed by 3 bases and 1 base, with 3 bases remaining between them. CDR3 DNA sequence: TGTGCCAGCTCACCCCAGAACACTGAAGCTTTCTTT. Residues: CASSPQNTEAFF.

The chain is built from TRBV20-1 and TRBJ2-7, with a tentative D call TRBD2 (5 bases). The germline CDR1 and CDR2 sequences are DFQATT and SNEGSKA (reference sequence). CDR3 size: 11 residues. For the CDR3, the DNA is TGCAGCCTGCTACTAGTGGGAGAGCAGTACTTC. Translating gives CSLLLVGEQYF.

The table lists this clone with a few counts. This chain uses TRBV30 with TRBJ2-5; tentatively, D is TRBD1 (5 bases). This CDR3 spans 13 amino acids. The V and J ends lost 2 bases and 4 bases respectively, with 11 bases between them. Germline V lookup: CDR1 GTSNPN, CDR2 SVGIG (reference sequence). CDR3 loop: CAWSQTAPETQYF. In DNA, the CDR3 is TGTGCCTGGAGTCAGACAGCCCCAGAGACCCAGTACTTC.

The chain has TRBV27 and TRBJ1-1; the D is unclear. CDR1 and CDR2 (germline): MNHEY, SMNVEV (reference sequence). The length of the CDR3 is 11 residues. V lost 11 bases and J 1 base, leaving 8 bases between the germline ends. CDR3 in amino acids: CAAESNTEAFF. CDR3 coding DNA: TGTGCCGCCGAGTCGAACACTGAAGCTTTCTTT.

J is TRBJ2-3 and V is TRBV5-1; D may be TRBD2 (6 bases). The CDR3 contains 19 residues. CDR1 and CDR2 from the germline V gene are SGHRS and YFSETQ. V lost 4 bases and J 0 bases, leaving 24 bases between the germline ends. The CDR3 reads CASSQGRAGPPASTDTQYF. The CDR3 nucleotides read TGCGCCAGCAGCCAAGGCCGAGCGGGTCCCCCCGCTAGCACAGATACGCAGTATTTT.

The chain has TRBV6-5 and TRBJ2-3; 11 bases align to TRBD1. Germline CDR1 MNHEY, CDR2 SVGAGI. The CDR3 contains 15 residues. Trimming at V came to 5 bases and at J to 3 bases, leaving 4 bases not matched to a gene. CDR3 protein: CASSTGTGGTDTQYF. CDR3 in DNA: TGTGCCAGCAGTACCGGGACAGGGGGGACAGATACGCAGTATTTT.

The chain uses TRBV6-4 and TRBJ2-3; D remains unclear. The CDR3 loop spans 13 amino acids. The V and J ends lost 1 base and 3 bases respectively, with 5 bases between them. The germline V gene encodes CDR1 MRHNA and CDR2 SNTAGT. The CDR3 bases are TGTGCCAGCAGTGACTTGGCAACAGATACGCAGTATTTT. This encodes CASSDLATDTQYF.

The chain is built from TRBV10-3 and TRBJ2-5; 7 nucleotides agree with TRBD1. The CDR3 contains 16 residues. With V trimmed by 0 bases and J by 7 bases, 11 bases remained unmatched. Germline V gives CDR1 ENHRY, CDR2 SYGVKD. In nucleotides, the CDR3 is TGTGCCATCAGTGAGTCGGGGACAGCTGGACGTGGGACCCAGTACTTC. Translating gives CAISESGTAGRGTQYF.

This chain uses TRBV29-1 with TRBJ2-5; no reliable D call. Germline V CDR1 and CDR2: SQVTM, ANQGSEA. The V gene lost 3 bases and the J gene lost 4 bases, with 12 bases spanning the gap. The CDR3 loop spans 13 amino acids. The CDR3 sequence is CSVDPAVGETQYF. The CDR3 DNA sequence: TGCAGCGTTGATCCTGCGGTTGGAGAGACCCAGTACTTC.

The genes are TRBV19 and TRBJ2-7, with 13 bases fitting TRBD2. The V and J ends lost 4 bases and 4 bases, in that order; junction bases with no gene match: 4. Germline loops: CDR1 LNHDA, CDR2 SQIVND (reference sequence). The CDR3 consists of 15 residues. This CDR3 is CASSRGLAGTYEQYF. The DNA of the CDR3 is TGTGCCAGTAGTAGGGGACTAGCGGGGACTTACGAGCAGTACTTC.

The V and J genes are TRBV4-1 and TRBJ2-7, with D perhaps TRBD2 (5 bases). CDR1 and CDR2 (germline): MGHRA, YSYEKL. This CDR3 comprises 19 residues. V lost 1 base and J lost 2, with 24 bases in between. The CDR3 is CASSQVLQRGAEGPYEQYF. The CDR3 nucleotides are TGCGCCAGCAGCCAAGTTTTGCAACGGGGAGCCGAAGGACCCTACGAGCAGTACTTC.

V usage is TRBV2 and J usage is TRBJ2-1; 14 bases agree with TRBD2. The V and J ends lost 7 bases and 8 bases, in that order; junction bases with no gene match: 4. The CDR3 sequence is 14 residues long. Germline V gene lookup returns CDR1 SNHLY and CDR2 FYNNEI. In DNA form, the CDR3 reads TGTGCCAGCAATGGACTAGCGGGAGGCGATGAGCAGTTCTTC. Translating gives CASNGLAGGDEQFF.

The chain is built from TRBV18 and TRBJ1-4, with D possibly being TRBD1 (5 bases). V lost 3 bases, J lost 4 bases, and 12 bases lay in between. Germline CDR1 reads KGHSH; CDR2 reads LQKENI. This CDR3 contains 15 residues. The CDR3 nucleotides read TGTGCCAGCTCACCGTGGCAGGGCTATAATGAAAAACTGTTTTTT. Protein: CASSPWQGYNEKLFF.

The chain recombines TRBV11-2 with TRBJ1-5; 8 bases fit TRBD1. With 0 bases clipped from V and 7 bases from J, the junction kept 8 bases outside the gene matches. CDR3 length: 16 residues. CDR1 and CDR2 from the germline V gene are SGHAT and FQNNGV. In DNA, the CDR3 is TGTGCCAGCAGCTTAGACTCAGGGGGCGCGGGGCAGCCCCAGCATTTT. The encoded protein is CASSLDSGGAGQPQHF.

This chain joins TRBV19 and TRBJ2-4; 8 bases agree with TRBD1. Per the germline V gene, CDR1 is LNHDA and CDR2 is SQIVND (reference sequence). This CDR3 contains 17 residues. J lost 0 bases, V lost 4 bases, and 8 bases had no gene match. DNA of the CDR3: TGTGCCAGTAGTAGGGGGACAGGCGATTTAGCCAAAAACATTCAGTACTTC. Protein: CASSRGTGDLAKNIQYF.

The CDR3 coding sequence is TGTGCCAGCAGTTCGACTAGCGGGAGCGGGTACGAGCAGTACTTC. This sequence encodes CASSSTSGSGYEQYF. The V call is TRBV27, the J call TRBJ2-7, with 12 bases that match TRBD2. The J segment lost 4 bases and the V segment lost 4 bases, leaving 5 bases of the junction unmatched. The CDR3 covers 15 residues. CDR1 and CDR2 (germline): MNHEY, SMNVEV (reference sequence).

The chain employs TRBV12-5 and TRBJ1-1; 8 bases agree with TRBD1. J lost 0 bases, V lost 1 base, and 7 bases had no gene match. The CDR3 consists of 17 residues. Germline CDR1 LGHNT, CDR2 FRNRAP. The CDR3 DNA is TGTGCTAGTGGTTTGGCTCCAGGGGGCGGACTGAACACTGAAGCTTTCTTT. Translating gives CASGLAPGGGLNTEAFF.

This clone has only a few counts. The chain couples TRBV28 to TRBJ1-4; 7 nucleotides agree with TRBD1. Germline V lookup: CDR1 MDHEN, CDR2 SYDVKM. V was pared by 7 bases and J by 8 bases, with 7 bases of the junction left unmatched. The CDR3 has 13 amino acids. CDR3 sequence (DNA): TGTGCCAGCACAGGACAGGTATTCGAAAAACTGTTTTTT. Translating it yields CASTGQVFEKLFF.

The chain links TRBV28 to TRBJ2-4; a possible D gene is TRBD1 (5 bases). V was pared by 6 bases and J by 0 bases, with 21 bases between. Germline loops: CDR1 MDHEN, CDR2 SYDVKM. The CDR3 spans 18 residues. CDR3 in DNA: TGTGCCAGCAGACCCGGACAATTCGTGGGTCTAGCCAAAAACATTCAGTACTTC. The encoded protein is CASRPGQFVGLAKNIQYF.

This clone was detected only once. This sequence joins TRBV7-9 and TRBJ2-7; 9 positions match TRBD2. After removal of 3 bases from V and 3 bases from J, the junction contained 6 bases not matched to a gene. The CDR3 runs 15 residues. The germline V gene encodes CDR1 SEHNR and CDR2 FQNEAQ (reference sequence). Here the CDR3 DNA reads TGTGCCAGCAGCTTGACTAGCGGAAAGGACTACGAGCAGTACTTC. Translation gives CASSLTSGKDYEQYF.

The V call is TRBV4-2, the J call TRBJ2-1; D is undetermined. The CDR3 loop spans 12 amino acids. Germline CDR1 and CDR2: LGHNA and YNFKEQ. The V gene lost 3 bases and the J gene lost 9 bases, with 9 bases spanning the gap. CDR3 bases: TGTGCCAGCAGCCAGTACGCGATTGAGCAGTTCTTC. Translating it yields CASSQYAIEQFF.

This clone was detected only once. The chain recombines TRBV7-9 with TRBJ2-5; no clear D. The CDR3 sequence is 14 residues long. V lost 10 bases, J lost 1 base, and 16 bases lay in between. Germline lookup yields CDR1 SEHNR and CDR2 FQNEAQ (reference sequence). For the CDR3, the DNA is TGTGCCACAATGAGTGGCGGTCCCCAAGAGACCCAGTACTTC. The encoded protein is CATMSGGPQETQYF.

The chain combines TRBV7-3 with TRBJ1-4; weak D call: TRBD1 (6 bases). The V gene lost 1 base and the J gene lost 2 bases, with 8 bases spanning the gap. CDR1 SGHTA and CDR2 FQGTGA come from the germline V gene. The CDR3 runs to 15 residues. CDR3 region: CASSLRGHTNEKLFF. CDR3 bases: TGTGCCAGCAGCTTAAGGGGGCATACTAATGAAAAACTGTTTTTT.

The genes are TRBV5-1 and TRBJ2-5; the match to TRBD2 covers 10 bases. CDR3 size: 15 residues. In germline, CDR1 is SGHRS, CDR2 YFSETQ. The V segment lost 4 bases and the J segment 11 bases; nucleotides outside the gene matches: 14. This chain's CDR3 is CASSPTAGGPEEQYF. The CDR3 coding sequence is TGCGCCAGCAGCCCCACAGCGGGAGGGCCGGAAGAGCAGTACTTC.

This chain connects TRBV19 to TRBJ2-7; unclear D gene. The V end lost 3 bases, the J end lost 1 base, and 7 bases lay between the germline ends. Germline V gene sequence: CDR1 LNHDA, CDR2 SQIVND (reference sequence). The CDR3 runs to 13 residues. The CDR3 nucleotides are TGTGCCAGTAGTATGAGTTTTTCCTACGAGCAGTACTTC. It codes for CASSMSFSYEQYF. The full variable domain, completed using reference TRBV19 and TRBJ2-7, is DGGITQSPKYLFRKEGQNVTLSCEQNLNHDAMYWYRQDPGQGLRLIYYSQIVNDFQKGDIAEGYSVSREKKESFPLTVTSAQKNPTAFYLCASSMSFSYEQYFGPGTRLTVT.

The rearrangement joins TRBV19 to TRBJ1-6; 9 positions match TRBD1. The CDR3 is 15 amino acids. Trimming cost V 7 bases and J 5 bases; bases outside gene matches: 6. Germline V gene data show CDR1 as LNHDA and CDR2 as SQIVND (reference sequence). DNA for the CDR3: TGTGCCAGTAAACGGGACAGGGTGAATAATTCACCCCTCCACTTT. This gives the protein CASKRDRVNNSPLHF.

The chain employs TRBV19 and TRBJ2-7; TRBD1 is a possible D gene (5 bases). CDR1 and CDR2 (germline): LNHDA, SQIVND (reference sequence). The CDR3 totals 16 residues. With 0 bases removed from V and 0 bases from J, the gap between germline ends came to 12 bases. The CDR3 DNA reads TGTGCCAGTAGTATAGAGTTCCAGGGATTCTCCTACGAGCAGTACTTC. It is translated as CASSIEFQGFSYEQYF.

V and J are TRBV21-1 and TRBJ2-5; the DNA was not compared with TRBD2, the D call given in the table. TRBV21-1 represents a pseudogene. The CDR3 totals 15 residues. The CDR3: CASSPISGGEETQYF. CDR3 DNA sequence: TGTGCCAGCAGCCCTATTAGCGGGGGGGAAGAGACCCAGTACTTC.

V usage is TRBV30 and J usage is TRBJ2-7, with 7 positions matching TRBD2. Trimming cost V 5 bases and J 0 bases; bases outside gene matches: 1. The CDR3 is 12 residues long. Germline V gives CDR1 GTSNPN, CDR2 SVGIG (reference sequence). The chain's CDR3 is CAWGGDSYEQYF. CDR3 coding DNA: TGTGCCTGGGGGGGGGACTCCTACGAGCAGTACTTC.

This clone was observed a few times. The gene calls are TRBV4-1 and TRBJ1-2; D is undetermined. There are 15 residues in the CDR3. The germline V gene encodes CDR1 MGHRA and CDR2 YSYEKL. With 4 bases removed from V and 0 bases from J, the gap between germline ends came to 12 bases. The CDR3 region has the DNA TGCGCCAGCAGCCTCCGCTCGGGAGCTAACTATGGCTACACCTTC. This encodes CASSLRSGANYGYTF.